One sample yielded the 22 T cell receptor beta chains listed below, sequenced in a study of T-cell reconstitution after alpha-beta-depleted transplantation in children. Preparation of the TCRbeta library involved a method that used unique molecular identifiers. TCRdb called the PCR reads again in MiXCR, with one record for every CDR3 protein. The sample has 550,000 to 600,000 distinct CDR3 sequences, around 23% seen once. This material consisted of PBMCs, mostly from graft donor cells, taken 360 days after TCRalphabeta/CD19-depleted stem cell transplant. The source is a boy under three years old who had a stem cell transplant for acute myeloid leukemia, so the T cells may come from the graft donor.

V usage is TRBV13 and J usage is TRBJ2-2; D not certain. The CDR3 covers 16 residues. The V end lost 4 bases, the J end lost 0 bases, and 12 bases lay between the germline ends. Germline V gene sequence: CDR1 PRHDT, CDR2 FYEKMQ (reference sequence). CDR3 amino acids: CASSSLGLSNTGELFF. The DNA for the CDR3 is TGTGCCAGCAGCTCCCTTGGTCTCTCGAACACCGGGGAGCTGTTTTTT. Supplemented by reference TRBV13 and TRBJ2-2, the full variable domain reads AAGVIQSPRHLIKEKRETATLKCYPIPRHDTVYWYQQGPGQDPQFLISFYEKMQSDKGSIPDRFSAQQFSDYHSELNMSSLELGDSALYFCASSSLGLSNTGELFFGEGSRLTVL.

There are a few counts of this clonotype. The CDR3 coding sequence is TGTGCCAGCAGTTTAAGCAGGACAGGGGATCAGCCCCAGCATTTT. As protein: CASSLSRTGDQPQHF. V usage is TRBV12-3 or TRBV12-4 and J usage is TRBJ1-5; 9 positions agree with TRBD1. V lost 2 bases to trimming and J lost 5 bases; unmatched junction nucleotides: 4. There are 15 residues in the CDR3.

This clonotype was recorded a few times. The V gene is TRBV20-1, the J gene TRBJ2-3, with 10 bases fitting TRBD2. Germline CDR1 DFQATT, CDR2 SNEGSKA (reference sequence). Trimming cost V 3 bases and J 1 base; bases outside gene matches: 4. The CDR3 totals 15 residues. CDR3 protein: CSARELAGGTDTQYF. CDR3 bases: TGCAGTGCTAGGGAGCTAGCGGGGGGCACAGATACGCAGTATTTT.

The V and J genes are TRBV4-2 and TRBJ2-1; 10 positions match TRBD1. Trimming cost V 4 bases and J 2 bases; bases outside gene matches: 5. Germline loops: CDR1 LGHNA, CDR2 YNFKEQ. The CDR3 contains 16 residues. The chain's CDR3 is CASSPVGTGAYNEQFF. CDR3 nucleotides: TGTGCCAGCAGCCCCGTAGGGACAGGGGCCTACAATGAGCAGTTCTTC.

This CDR3 reads CASSEERGFGGKLFF. The CDR3, as DNA: TGTGCCAGCAGTGAAGAGAGGGGGTTTGGGGGAAAACTGTTTTTT. The chain couples TRBV2 to TRBJ1-4, with D perhaps matching TRBD1 (6 bases). The germline V gene has CDR1 SNHLY and CDR2 FYNNEI. Between the trimmed V and J ends, which lost 1 base and 10 bases, there was a span of 16 bases. The CDR3 has 15 amino acids.

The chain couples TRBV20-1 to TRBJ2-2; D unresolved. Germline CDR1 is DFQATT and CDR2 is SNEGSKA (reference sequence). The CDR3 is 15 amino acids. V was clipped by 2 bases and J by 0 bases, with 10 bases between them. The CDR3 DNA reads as TGCAGTGCTAGAATGGGAAGGGCGAACACCGGGGAGCTGTTTTTT. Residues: CSARMGRANTGELFF.

The CDR3 DNA follows: TGTGCCAGCAGTTCCCAAGTCACAGATACGCAGTATTTT. This codes for CASSSQVTDTQYF. The J gene is TRBJ2-3, the V gene TRBV7-2; D is ambiguous. V lost 6 bases and J 2 bases, leaving 9 bases between the germline ends. Germline CDR1 is SGHTA and CDR2 is FQGNSA. The CDR3 consists of 13 residues.

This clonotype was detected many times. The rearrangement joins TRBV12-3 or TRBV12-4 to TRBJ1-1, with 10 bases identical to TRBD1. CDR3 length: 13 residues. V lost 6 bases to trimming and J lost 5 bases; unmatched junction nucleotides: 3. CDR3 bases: TGTGCCAGCAGCGCGGACAGGGGGACTGAAGCTTTCTTT. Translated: CASSADRGTEAFF.

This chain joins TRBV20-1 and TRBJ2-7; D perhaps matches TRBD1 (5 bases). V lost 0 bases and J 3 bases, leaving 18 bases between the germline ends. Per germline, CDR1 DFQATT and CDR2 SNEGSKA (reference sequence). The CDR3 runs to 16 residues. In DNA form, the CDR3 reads TGCAGTGCTAGAGATCGTAAGGGGTCCCCCTACTACGAGCAGTACTTC. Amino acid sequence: CSARDRKGSPYYEQYF.

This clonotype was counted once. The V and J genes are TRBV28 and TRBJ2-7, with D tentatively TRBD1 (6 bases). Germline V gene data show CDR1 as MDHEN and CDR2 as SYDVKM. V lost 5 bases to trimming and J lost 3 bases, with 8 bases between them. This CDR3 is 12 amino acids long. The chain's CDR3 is CASSRGIYEQYV. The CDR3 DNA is TGTGCCAGCAGTAGGGGGATCTACGAGCAGTACGTC.

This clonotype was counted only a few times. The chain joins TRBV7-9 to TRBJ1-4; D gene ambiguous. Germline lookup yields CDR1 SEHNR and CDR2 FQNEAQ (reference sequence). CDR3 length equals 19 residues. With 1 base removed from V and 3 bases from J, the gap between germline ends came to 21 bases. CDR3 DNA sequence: TGTGCCAGCAGCTTAGTAGGCGGGAACCGCCCGGTGGCTAATGAAAAACTGTTTTTT. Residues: CASSLVGGNRPVANEKLFF.

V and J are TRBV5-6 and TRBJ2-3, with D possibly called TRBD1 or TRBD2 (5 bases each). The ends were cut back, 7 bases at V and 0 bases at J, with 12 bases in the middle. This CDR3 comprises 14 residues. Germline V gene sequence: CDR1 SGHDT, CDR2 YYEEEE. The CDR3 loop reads CASAGTPSTDTQYF. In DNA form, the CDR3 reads TGTGCCAGCGCCGGGACCCCCAGCACAGATACGCAGTATTTT.

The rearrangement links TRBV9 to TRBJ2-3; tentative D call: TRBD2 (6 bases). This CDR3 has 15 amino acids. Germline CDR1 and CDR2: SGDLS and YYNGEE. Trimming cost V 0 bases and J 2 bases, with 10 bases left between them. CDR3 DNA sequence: TGTGCCAGCAGCGTAGTCGGGGGATTCACAGATACGCAGTATTTT. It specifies CASSVVGGFTDTQYF.

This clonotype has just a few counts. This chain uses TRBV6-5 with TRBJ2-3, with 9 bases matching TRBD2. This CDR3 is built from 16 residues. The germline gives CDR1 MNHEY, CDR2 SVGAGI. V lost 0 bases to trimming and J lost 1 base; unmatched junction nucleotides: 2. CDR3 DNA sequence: TGTGCCAGCAGTTACTCACCTAGCGGGGGCACAGATACGCAGTATTTT. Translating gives CASSYSPSGGTDTQYF.

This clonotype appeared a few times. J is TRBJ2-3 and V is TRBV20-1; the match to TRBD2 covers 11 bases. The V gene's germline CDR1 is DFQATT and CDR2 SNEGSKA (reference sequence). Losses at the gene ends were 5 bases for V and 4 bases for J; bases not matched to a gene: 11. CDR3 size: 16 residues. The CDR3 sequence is CSALLSKGLAADTQYF. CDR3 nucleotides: TGCAGTGCTTTACTTTCCAAGGGACTAGCGGCAGATACGCAGTATTTT.

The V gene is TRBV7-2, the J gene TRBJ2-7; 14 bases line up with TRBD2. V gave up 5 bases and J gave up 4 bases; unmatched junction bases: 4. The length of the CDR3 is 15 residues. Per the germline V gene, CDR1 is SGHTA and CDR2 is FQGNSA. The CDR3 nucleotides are TGTGCCAGCAGCGTCAGACTAGCGGGGGGGTACGAGCAGTACTTC. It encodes CASSVRLAGGYEQYF.

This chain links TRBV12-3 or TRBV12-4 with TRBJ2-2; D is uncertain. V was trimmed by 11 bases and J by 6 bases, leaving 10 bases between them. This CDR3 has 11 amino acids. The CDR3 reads CAGSWAGELFF. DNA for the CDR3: TGTGCCGGCTCGTGGGCCGGGGAGCTGTTTTTT.

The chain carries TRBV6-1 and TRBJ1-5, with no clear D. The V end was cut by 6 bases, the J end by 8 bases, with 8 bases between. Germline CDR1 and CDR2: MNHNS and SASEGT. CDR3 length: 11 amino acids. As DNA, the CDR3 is TGTGCCAGCAGCAATAGTGAGCCCCAGCATTTT. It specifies CASSNSEPQHF.

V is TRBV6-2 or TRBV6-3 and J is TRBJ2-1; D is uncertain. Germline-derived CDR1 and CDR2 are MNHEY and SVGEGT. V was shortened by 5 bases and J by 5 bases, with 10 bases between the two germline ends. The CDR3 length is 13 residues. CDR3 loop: CASSRGLNNEQFF. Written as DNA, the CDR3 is TGTGCCAGCAGTCGCGGATTAAACAATGAGCAGTTCTTC.

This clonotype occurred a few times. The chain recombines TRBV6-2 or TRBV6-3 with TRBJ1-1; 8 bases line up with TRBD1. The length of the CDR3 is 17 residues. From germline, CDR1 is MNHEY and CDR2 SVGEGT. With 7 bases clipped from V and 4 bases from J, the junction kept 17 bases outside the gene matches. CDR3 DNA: TGTGCCAGCACGGTTCGCCAGGGGGCCAACTTGGGCACTGAAGCTTTCTTT. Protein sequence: CASTVRQGANLGTEAFF.

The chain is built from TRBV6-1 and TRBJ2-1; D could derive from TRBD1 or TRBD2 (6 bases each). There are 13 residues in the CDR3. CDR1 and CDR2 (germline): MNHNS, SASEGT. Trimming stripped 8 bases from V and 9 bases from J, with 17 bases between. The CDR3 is CASCRGRSSEQFF. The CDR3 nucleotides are TGTGCCAGCTGTCGGGGGCGGTCTAGTGAGCAGTTCTTC.

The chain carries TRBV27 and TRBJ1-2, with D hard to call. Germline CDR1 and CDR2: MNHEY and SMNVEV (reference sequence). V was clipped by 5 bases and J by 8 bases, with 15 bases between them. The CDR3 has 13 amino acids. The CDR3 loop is CASSASTWIGYTF. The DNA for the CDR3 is TGTGCCAGCAGTGCCTCTACATGGATCGGCTACACCTTC.